The clone carrying this T cell receptor beta chain was seen a few times. These data belong to a study of tumor-infiltrating lymphocytes in oesophageal squamous cell carcinoma. Per the germline V gene, CDR1 is SGHTA and CDR2 is FQGNSA. The V and J ends lost 0 bases and 0 bases, in that order; junction bases with no gene match: 8. The CDR3 extends over 20 amino acids. TCRdb called the PCR reads again in MiXCR, with one record for every CDR3 protein. This table has under 15,000 distinct CDR3 sequences, less than 55% appearing once. This clonotype was sampled from a female donor with esophageal squamous cell carcinoma. This chain uses TRBV7-2 with TRBJ2-3; TRBD2 agrees at 14 bases. The specimen sequenced was esophageal tumor tissue. The CDR3 DNA sequence: TGTGCCAGCAGCTTAGCCCCCGGACTAGCGGGAGGTGCTAGCACAGATACGCAGTATTTT. The encoded protein is CASSLAPGLAGGASTDTQYF.